This entry is about one T cell receptor beta chain. Antigen: not known. These data originate in a study of T cell responses to AZD1222 COVID-19 vaccine. On the study more broadly: The analysis combined second doses at about 4 or about 12 weeks.

The method was immunoSEQ multiplex PCR; TCRdb's version includes in-frame clones alone and lacks a portion of them. The data contain around 140,000 clones, 80% to 90% of them seen just once; the ten biggest clones take up about 8%. Overall study results and limits: Donors in the cohort were predominantly white British and more often female, and clonal diversity was possibly underestimated. CD4 TCRs covered the whole spike, strongest at regions 160-218 and 743-854. Sampled repertoires all dated from after the peak T cell response.

Germline lookup yields CDR1 SNHLY and CDR2 FYNNEI. The ends were cut back, 7 bases at V and 3 bases at J, with 16 bases in the middle. The CDR3 is made up of 14 amino acids. Sequenced here: peripheral blood, sampled on day 0 of AZD1222 vaccination. The chain has TRBV2 and TRBJ2-7; TRBD1 is a possible D gene (6 bases). This TCR came from an adult in good health. The CDR3, as DNA: TGTGCCAGCACTCTGACAGGAGATAACTACGAGCAGTACTTC. It is translated as CASTLTGDNYEQYF.